The rows below give T cell receptor beta chains drawn from one sample of a study of T-cell reconstitution after alpha-beta-depleted transplantation in children. MiXCR, run by TCRdb on the PCR reads, gives a single entry per CDR3 protein. The table has 450,000 to 550,000 distinct CDR3 sequences, more than 9.5% seen once; the top ten hold around 15%. This material consisted of PBMCs, mostly from graft donor cells, taken 180 days after TCRalphabeta/CD19-depleted stem cell transplant. The receptors originated from a female patient aged 2-9 years who had a stem cell transplant for aplastic anemia, so the T cells may come from the graft donor. The CDR3 runs from the conserved cysteine through the conserved F or W. The order of the fields is clone size, V gene, D gene, J gene, CDR3 protein, CDR3 DNA. A D gene is named only where the DNA matches it firmly. The size entry is marked missing in some rows and otherwise reads once, few, many or a size class.

-	TRBV28	TRBD1	TRBJ2-1	CASSFRGRWNEQFF	TGTGCCAGCAGTTTCAGGGGGCGGTGGAATGAGCAGTTCTTC
few	TRBV12-5	TRBD1	TRBJ1-5	CASGSGTAINQPQHF	TGTGCTAGTGGTTCCGGGACAGCTATTAATCAGCCCCAGCATTTT
many	TRBV28	TRBD2	TRBJ2-7	CASTLPSGRRYEQYF	TGTGCCAGCACCCTACCTAGCGGGAGAAGGTACGAGCAGTACTTC
many	TRBV13	TRBD2	TRBJ2-1	CASSVGLAGHRSYNEQFF	TGTGCCAGCAGCGTGGGACTAGCGGGACATAGGTCCTACAATGAGCAGTTCTTC
-	TRBV25-1	-	TRBJ2-1	CASSAGTRDPYNEQFF	TGTGCCAGCAGTGCAGGGACCCGGGACCCGTACAATGAGCAGTTCTTC
-	TRBV6-2/TRBV6-3	-	TRBJ2-2	CASSYTLGVFVELFF	TGTGCCAGCAGTTACACCCTGGGAGTTTTTGTAGAGCTGTTTTTT
few	TRBV6-1	-	TRBJ2-3	CASSPLRTVKTDTQYF	TGTGCCAGCAGTCCCCTGAGGACAGTTAAGACAGATACGCAGTATTTT
-	TRBV20-1	-	TRBJ2-7	CSARTWPPSYEQYF	TGCAGTGCTAGAACGTGGCCACCCTCCTACGAGCAGTACTTC
-	TRBV7-8	-	TRBJ2-7	CASSRVQIHEQYF	TGTGCCAGCAGCCGGGTCCAGATACACGAGCAGTACTTC
-	TRBV4-1	TRBD1	TRBJ1-2	CASSQERGQGYGYTF	TGCGCCAGCAGCCAAGAAAGGGGACAGGGCTATGGCTACACCTTC
few	TRBV28	TRBD2	TRBJ2-2	CASSYRYGLAGFSGELFF	TGTGCCAGCAGTTACCGCTACGGACTAGCGGGATTTTCCGGGGAGCTGTTTTTT
few	TRBV6-5	-	TRBJ2-1	CASSYSMASVNEQFF	TGTGCCAGCAGTTACTCGATGGCTAGCGTTAATGAGCAGTTCTTC
-	TRBV6-2/TRBV6-3	TRBD2	TRBJ2-7	CASSLIAGELAEQYF	TGTGCCAGCAGTTTAATAGCGGGAGAACTGGCCGAGCAGTACTTC
-	TRBV9	TRBD2	TRBJ2-1	CASRRVSGSGGEQFF	TGTGCCAGCAGGAGAGTTAGCGGGAGTGGGGGTGAGCAGTTCTTC
-	TRBV18	-	TRBJ1-1	CASSVRTAALNTEAFF	TGTGCCAGCTCAGTGAGGACAGCTGCCTTGAACACTGAAGCTTTCTTT
few	TRBV18	TRBD2	TRBJ2-2	CASSRWAGENTGELFF	TGTGCCAGCTCACGATGGGCGGGAGAAAATACCGGGGAGCTGTTTTTT
-	TRBV30	-	TRBJ1-5	CAWSEYASRNQPQHF	TGTGCCTGGAGTGAGTATGCCAGCCGCAATCAGCCCCAGCATTTT
-	TRBV14	-	TRBJ1-1	CASSQYGGLTNTEAFF	TGTGCCAGCAGCCAATACGGCGGATTAACGAACACTGAAGCTTTCTTT
few	TRBV18	-	TRBJ2-2	CASSPQGGSTGELFF	TGTGCCAGCTCACCTCAAGGGGGATCTACCGGGGAGCTGTTTTTT
few	TRBV29-1	-	TRBJ2-6	CSVEWRGDSGANVLTF	TGCAGCGTTGAATGGCGAGGAGATTCTGGGGCCAACGTCCTGACTTTC
-	TRBV4-2	TRBD1	TRBJ1-1	CASSQDGTVNTEAFF	TGTGCCAGCAGCCAAGATGGGACAGTGAACACTGAAGCTTTCTTT
few	TRBV19	TRBD1	TRBJ2-1	CASRGTGTYEQFF	TGTGCTAGTCGGGGGACAGGGACCTATGAGCAGTTCTTC
many	TRBV28	-	TRBJ1-3	CASNRAQALVSGNTIYF	TGTGCCAGCAACAGGGCTCAGGCTCTGGTCTCCGGAAACACCATATATTTT
few	TRBV25-1	-	TRBJ2-3	CASRKDYTDTQYF	TGTGCCAGCAGGAAGGATTACACAGATACGCAGTATTTT
few	TRBV6-2/TRBV6-3	-	TRBJ1-1	CASGEGLGAFF	TGTGCCAGCGGAGAAGGCCTCGGAGCTTTCTTT
many	TRBV29-1	-	TRBJ2-7	CSVEGTGGYEQYF	TGCAGCGTGGAGGGGACCGGGGGCTACGAGCAGTACTTC
few	TRBV7-9	-	TRBJ1-5	CASSPGRDTSRPQHF	TGTGCCAGCAGCCCAGGCCGGGACACCTCGCGACCCCAGCATTTT
-	TRBV28	-	TRBJ1-2	CAGSRGGERGYTF	TGTGCCGGCAGCCGGGGGGGGGAGAGAGGCTACACCTTC
-	TRBV25-1	TRBD1	TRBJ2-7	CASSGAGTGAYEQYF	TGTGCCAGCAGTGGGGCCGGGACAGGCGCCTACGAGCAGTACTTC
-	TRBV6-2/TRBV6-3	-	TRBJ2-3	CASSSGRARTDTQYF	TGTGCCAGCAGTTCCGGCAGGGCCCGCACAGATACGCAGTATTTT
many	TRBV28	-	TRBJ2-1	CASGVRNLAVSYNEQFF	TGTGCCAGCGGGGTACGAAATTTAGCGGTTTCCTACAATGAGCAGTTCTTC
many	TRBV5-1	-	TRBJ2-2	CASSLTSPTGELFF	TGCGCCAGCAGCTTAACTAGCCCCACCGGGGAGCTGTTTTTT
-	TRBV6-6	-	TRBJ2-5	CASSYGLETQYF	TGTGCCAGCAGTTATGGTTTGGAGACCCAGTACTTC
-	TRBV27	-	TRBJ2-2	CASSFNPAVADANTGELFF	TGTGCCAGCAGTTTTAACCCCGCGGTGGCGGACGCGAACACCGGGGAGCTGTTTTTT
-	TRBV28	TRBD2	TRBJ2-1	CASSLSATGGYEQFF	TGTGCCAGCAGTTTAAGTGCGACGGGAGGTTATGAGCAGTTCTTC
-	TRBV14	-	TRBJ2-1	CASSQDLGLPKLF	TGTGCCAGCAGCCAAGACTTGGGACTCCCCAAGCTCTTC
-	TRBV18	TRBD2	TRBJ2-1	CASSPVVLGLADYNEQFF	TGTGCCAGCTCACCGGTAGTTCTTGGACTAGCGGACTACAATGAGCAGTTCTTC
few	TRBV4-2	-	TRBJ2-3	CASSQKSGTDTQYF	TGTGCCAGCAGCCAAAAAAGCGGCACAGATACGCAGTATTTT
few	TRBV15	TRBD1	TRBJ1-5	CATSRVRDRGNQPQHF	TGTGCCACCAGCAGAGTCCGAGACAGGGGCAATCAGCCCCAGCATTTT
-	TRBV21-1	-	TRBJ1-1	CASMQTRGTEAFF	TGTGCCAGCATGCAAACACGGGGCACTGAAGCTTTCTTT